These 25 T cell receptor beta chains were all obtained from the same sample, sequenced in a study of cytomegalovirus exposure and HLA in healthy donors. Primers for the PCR totalled 60 Vbeta and 13 Jbeta. Profiled with immunoSEQ multiplex PCR; TCRdb holds only in-frame clones, not every one. The table has approximately 110,000 clones, roughly 74% seen once. Sequencing was done on a sample of PBMCs. The receptor set was obtained from a woman younger than 45 in good health and CMV-seronegative.

The rearrangement uses TRBV18 and TRBJ1-1; D is unresolved. The V end lost 0 bases, the J end lost 0 bases, and 8 bases lay between the germline ends. This CDR3 has 15 residues. CDR1 KGHSH and CDR2 LQKENI come from the germline V gene. CDR3 sequence reads: CASSPPSVVNTEAFF. The CDR3 DNA follows: TGTGCCAGCTCACCACCTTCCGTTGTGAACACTGAAGCTTTCTTT.

The CDR3 DNA reads as TGCGCCAGCAGCTTATTAGCGGGTGCGAACACCGGGGAGCTGTTTTTT. Protein: CASSLLAGANTGELFF. The rearrangement uses TRBV5-1 and TRBJ2-2; TRBD2 aligns across 7 bases. V dropped 2 bases and J dropped 0; count of bases not matched to a gene: 4. Germline assignment: CDR1 SGHRS and CDR2 YFSETQ. CDR3 length equals 16 residues.

V and J are TRBV27 and TRBJ1-1; D gene unclear. V was clipped by 4 bases and J by 1 base, with 10 bases between them. Germline assignment: CDR1 MNHEY and CDR2 SMNVEV (reference sequence). The CDR3 has 14 residues. Here the CDR3 DNA reads TGTGCCAGCAGTTCCCAGACACCGAACACTGAAGCTTTCTTT. Protein sequence: CASSSQTPNTEAFF.

This clone was seen only a few times. The chain is built from TRBV6-5 and TRBJ2-3; the D gene is possibly TRBD1 (5 bases). V lost 6 bases to trimming and J lost 4 bases, with 11 bases between them. From germline, CDR1 is MNHEY and CDR2 SVGAGI. The CDR3 has 13 residues. The CDR3 loop reads CASRPGSPDTQYF. The CDR3 DNA sequence: TGTGCCAGCAGGCCAGGGTCCCCAGATACGCAGTATTTT.

The gene calls are TRBV2 and TRBJ1-5; tentative D call: TRBD1 (5 bases). CDR3 size: 17 residues. Germline V gives CDR1 SNHLY, CDR2 FYNNEI. The germline V and J ends were trimmed by 0 bases and 0 bases, with 12 bases remaining between them. The CDR3 is CASSEAVGLYSNQPQHF. The DNA for the CDR3 is TGTGCCAGCAGTGAAGCGGTGGGGCTATATAGCAATCAGCCCCAGCATTTT. Full variable domain (missing parts from reference TRBV2 and TRBJ1-5): EPEVTQTPSHQVTQMGQEVILRCVPISNHLYFYWYRQILGQKVEFLVSFYNNEISEKSEIFDDQFSVERPDGSNFTLKIRSTKLEDSAMYFCASSEAVGLYSNQPQHFGDGTRLSIL.

V is TRBV4-3 and J is TRBJ2-5, with D possibly matching TRBD2 (5 bases). Germline assignment: CDR1 LGHNA and CDR2 YSLEER. Deletions cut 4 bases from V and 2 bases from J, with 11 bases between. The CDR3 is 14 amino acids. The CDR3 is CASSLLGGQETQYF. The DNA of the CDR3 is TGCGCCAGCAGCCTCCTTGGAGGTCAAGAGACCCAGTACTTC.

The V and J genes are TRBV7-8 and TRBJ2-5, with D possibly being TRBD2 (6 bases). This CDR3 has 14 amino acids. The V end lost 5 bases, the J end lost 2 bases, and 12 bases lay between the germline ends. CDR1 and CDR2 from the germline V gene are SGHVS and FQNEAQ. CDR3 residues: CASSTGTLQETQYF. The DNA for the CDR3 is TGTGCCAGCAGCACCGGGACTCTTCAAGAGACCCAGTACTTC.

The rearrangement joins TRBV6-6 to TRBJ2-7; D possibly corresponds to TRBD1 (5 bases). V was cut by 2 bases and J by 5 bases, with 19 bases left in between. Germline V gene lookup returns CDR1 MNHNY and CDR2 SVGAGI (reference sequence). CDR3 length equals 16 residues. The CDR3 region has the DNA TGTGCCAGCAGTTACGTATCTTTCGGCAGGGCGGACGAGCAGTACTTC. It is translated as CASSYVSFGRADEQYF.

The CDR3 DNA reads TGTGCCAGCAGCTTGCGCAGGGAATCCTATGGCTACACCTTC. It specifies CASSLRRESYGYTF. V is TRBV5-8 and J is TRBJ1-2, with a weak D call TRBD1 (5 bases). V lost 1 base and J lost 4, with 11 bases in between. The CDR3 contains 14 residues. Germline V gene data show CDR1 as SGHTS and CDR2 as YDEGEE. Supplemented by reference TRBV5-8 and TRBJ1-2, the full variable domain reads EAGVTQSPTHLIKTRGQQATLRCSPISGHTSVYWYQQALGLGLQFLLWYDEGEERNRGNFPPRFSGRQFPNYSSELNVNALELEDSALYLCASSLRRESYGYTFGSGTRLTVV.

The chain is built from TRBV6-4 and TRBJ1-2, with D perhaps matching TRBD1 (5 bases). The V and J ends lost 2 bases and 3 bases respectively, with 13 bases between them. Germline V lookup: CDR1 MRHNA, CDR2 SNTAGT. This CDR3 has 15 residues. CDR3 in DNA: TGTGCCAGCAGTGACGCTGGGGCCCCGGACTATGGCTACACCTTC. This translates into CASSDAGAPDYGYTF.

The chain carries TRBV5-8 and TRBJ1-5, with D possibly being TRBD1 (6 bases). There are 14 residues in the CDR3. Between the trimmed V and J ends, which lost 1 base and 4 bases, there was a span of 9 bases. Germline loops: CDR1 SGHTS, CDR2 YDEGEE. The CDR3 DNA reads as TGTGCCAGCAGCTTGTGGGACATGAATCAGCCCCAGCATTTT. It is translated as CASSLWDMNQPQHF.

The chain uses TRBV2 and TRBJ1-4; no firm D call. The V end was cut by 6 bases, the J end by 8 bases, with 7 bases between. The CDR3 sequence is 11 residues long. The germline V gene encodes CDR1 SNHLY and CDR2 FYNNEI. This CDR3 reads CASRPVEKLFF. The DNA for the CDR3 is TGTGCCAGCAGGCCAGTGGAAAAACTGTTTTTT.

There are a few counts of this clone. The V and J genes are TRBV19 and TRBJ1-1; D uncertain. CDR3 length equals 12 residues. The V gene lost 7 bases and the J gene lost 6 bases, with 12 bases spanning the gap. Germline CDR1 reads LNHDA; CDR2 reads SQIVND (reference sequence). The CDR3 sequence: CASKPGMAEAFF. The CDR3 DNA sequence: TGTGCCAGTAAGCCGGGAATGGCTGAAGCTTTCTTT.

V usage is TRBV13 and J usage is TRBJ1-2; weak D call: TRBD1 (6 bases). This CDR3 has 16 amino acids. Per the germline V gene, CDR1 is PRHDT and CDR2 is FYEKMQ (reference sequence). Trimming stripped 4 bases from V and 0 bases from J, with 15 bases between. CDR3 amino acids: CASSSGQSQTNYGYTF. The CDR3 coding sequence is TGTGCCAGCAGCTCGGGACAAAGTCAGACTAACTATGGCTACACCTTC.

The chain is built from TRBV9 and TRBJ2-7; 8 bases map to TRBD2. Germline values: CDR1 SGDLS, CDR2 YYNGEE. The CDR3 runs 15 residues. V lost 3 bases to trimming and J lost 4 bases; unmatched junction nucleotides: 9. CDR3: CASSDSSGRPYEQYF. The CDR3 nucleotides read TGTGCCAGCAGCGACTCTAGCGGGCGACCTTACGAGCAGTACTTC.

The CDR3 loop reads CAWSFGRRTGRYEQYF. The CDR3 region has the DNA TGTGCCTGGAGTTTCGGCCGTAGGACAGGGAGATACGAGCAGTACTTC. This chain connects TRBV30 to TRBJ2-7, with 8 nucleotides matching TRBD1. Germline V gives CDR1 GTSNPN, CDR2 SVGIG (reference sequence). The J segment lost 4 bases and the V segment lost 2 bases, leaving 13 bases of the junction unmatched. This CDR3 is built from 16 residues.

The rearrangement links TRBV19 to TRBJ2-1; TRBD2 agrees at 8 bases. The CDR3 totals 17 residues. Germline-derived CDR1 and CDR2 are LNHDA and SQIVND (reference sequence). Losses at the gene ends were 1 base for V and 4 bases for J; bases not matched to a gene: 9. The CDR3 region is CASSIASSGPGYNEQFF. The DNA of the CDR3 is TGTGCCAGTAGTATAGCGTCTAGCGGGCCCGGATACAATGAGCAGTTCTTC.

This clone has a handful of counts. The genes are TRBV27 and TRBJ1-1; D perhaps matches TRBD1 (6 bases). The CDR3 sequence is 15 residues long. The germline V gene has CDR1 MNHEY and CDR2 SMNVEV (reference sequence). Deletions cut 2 bases from V and 4 bases from J, with 14 bases between. CDR3 sequence reads: CASSLRGGSVTEAFF. CDR3 bases: TGTGCCAGCAGTTTAAGGGGGGGTTCGGTCACTGAAGCTTTCTTT.

The rearrangement uses TRBV5-1 and TRBJ2-7; 7 bases agree with TRBD2. The CDR3 is 14 amino acids. From germline, CDR1 is SGHRS and CDR2 YFSETQ. The ends lost 0 bases at V and 1 base at J; junction bases unmatched: 1. Written as DNA, the CDR3 is TGCGCCAGCAGCTTGGCTAGCGGATCCTACGAGCAGTACTTC. Its translation is CASSLASGSYEQYF.

The chain recombines TRBV9 with TRBJ1-3, with a weak D call TRBD1 (5 bases). V lost 3 bases and J 0 bases, leaving 7 bases between the germline ends. This CDR3 contains 14 residues. The V gene's germline CDR1 is SGDLS and CDR2 YYNGEE. CDR3 DNA: TGTGCCAGCAGCGGTCAGGGCTCTGGAAACACCATATATTTT. Translated, it gives CASSGQGSGNTIYF. Based on the CDR3 plus reference TRBV9 and TRBJ1-3, the full variable domain is DSGVTQTPKHLITATGQRVTLRCSPRSGDLSVYWYQQSLDQGLQFLIQYYNGEERAKGNILERFSAQQFPDLHSELNLSSLELGDSALYFCASSGQGSGNTIYFGEGSWLTVV.

This chain joins TRBV4-2 and TRBJ2-1; D remains ambiguous. V lost 1 base and J 8 bases, leaving 9 bases between the germline ends. CDR3 length: 13 residues. Looked up from germline, CDR1 is LGHNA and CDR2 is YNFKEQ. CDR3 residues: CASSQVVGYEQFF. DNA of the CDR3: TGTGCCAGCAGCCAAGTCGTCGGGTATGAGCAGTTCTTC.

The genes are TRBV19 and TRBJ1-2; D perhaps matches TRBD1 (6 bases). V was shortened by 3 bases and J by 5 bases, with 10 bases between the two germline ends. Germline CDR1 LNHDA, CDR2 SQIVND (reference sequence). This CDR3 region has 13 residues. Written as DNA, the CDR3 is TGTGCCAGTAGTATGGGGGCAGCATATGGCTACACCTTC. Protein sequence: CASSMGAAYGYTF.

The chain employs TRBV11-2 and TRBJ1-4, with 7 bases identical to TRBD1. Germline V gives CDR1 SGHAT, CDR2 FQNNGV. The J segment lost 2 bases and the V segment lost 4 bases, leaving 4 bases of the junction unmatched. The CDR3 covers 15 residues. The CDR3 DNA is TGTGCCAGCAGCTCCGACAGGGTGACTAATGAAAAACTGTTTTTT. It codes for CASSSDRVTNEKLFF.

The rearrangement links TRBV4-3 to TRBJ1-1; 11 nucleotides align to TRBD1. CDR3 size: 15 residues. Germline V gene data show CDR1 as LGHNA and CDR2 as YSLEER. After removal of 4 bases from V and 4 bases from J, the junction contained 5 bases not matched to a gene. This CDR3 reads CASSPWTGGGTEAFF. The CDR3 DNA reads as TGCGCCAGCAGCCCCTGGACAGGGGGCGGCACTGAAGCTTTCTTT.

V gene TRBV7-6 combines with J gene TRBJ2-5; 12 bases are a match to TRBD2. The CDR3 has 17 amino acids. Trimming cost V 1 base and J 4 bases; bases outside gene matches: 7. In germline, CDR1 is SGHVS, CDR2 FNYEAQ. The CDR3 DNA reads TGTGCCAGCAGCTTAGGAATACTAGCGGGGGGCGCAGAGACCCAGTACTTC. Translating gives CASSLGILAGGAETQYF.